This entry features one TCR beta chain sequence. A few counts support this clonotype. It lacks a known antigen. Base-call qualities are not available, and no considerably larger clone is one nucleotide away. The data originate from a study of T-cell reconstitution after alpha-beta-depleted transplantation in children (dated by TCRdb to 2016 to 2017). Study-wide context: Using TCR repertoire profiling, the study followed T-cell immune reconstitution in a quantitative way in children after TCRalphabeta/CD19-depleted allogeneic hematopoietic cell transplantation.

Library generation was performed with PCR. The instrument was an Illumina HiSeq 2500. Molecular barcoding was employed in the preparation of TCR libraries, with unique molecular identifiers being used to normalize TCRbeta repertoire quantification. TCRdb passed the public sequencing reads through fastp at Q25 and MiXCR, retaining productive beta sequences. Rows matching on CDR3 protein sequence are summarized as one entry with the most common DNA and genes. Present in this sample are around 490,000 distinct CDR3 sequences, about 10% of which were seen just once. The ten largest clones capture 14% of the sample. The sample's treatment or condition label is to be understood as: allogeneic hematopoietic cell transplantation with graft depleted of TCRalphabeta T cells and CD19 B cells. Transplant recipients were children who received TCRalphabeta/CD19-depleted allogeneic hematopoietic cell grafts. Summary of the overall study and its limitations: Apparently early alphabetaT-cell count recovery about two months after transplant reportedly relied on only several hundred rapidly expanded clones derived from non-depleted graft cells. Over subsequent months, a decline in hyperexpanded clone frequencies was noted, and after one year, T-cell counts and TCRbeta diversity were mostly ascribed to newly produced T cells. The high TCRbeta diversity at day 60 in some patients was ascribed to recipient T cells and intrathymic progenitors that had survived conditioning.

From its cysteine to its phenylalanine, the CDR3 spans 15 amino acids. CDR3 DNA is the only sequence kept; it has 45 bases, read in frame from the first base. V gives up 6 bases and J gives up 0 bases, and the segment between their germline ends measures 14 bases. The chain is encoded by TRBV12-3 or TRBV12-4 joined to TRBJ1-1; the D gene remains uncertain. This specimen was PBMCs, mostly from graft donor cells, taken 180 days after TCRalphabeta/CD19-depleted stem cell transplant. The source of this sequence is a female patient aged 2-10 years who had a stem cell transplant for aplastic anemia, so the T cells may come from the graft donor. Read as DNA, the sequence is TGTGCCAGCAGCCAAGATGAGGGAGTGAACACTGAAGCTTTCTTT. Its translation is CASSQDEGVNTEAFF.